This entry lists 17 T cell receptor beta chains sequenced from one sample in a study of T-cell reconstitution after alpha-beta-depleted transplantation in children. Preparation of the TCRbeta library involved a method that used unique molecular identifiers. TCRdb reprocessed the PCR reads with MiXCR, giving one entry per CDR3 protein. Among more than 200,000 distinct CDR3 sequences, around 9.2% were seen once, and the ten largest hold less than 40%. This material consisted of PBMCs, mostly from graft donor cells, taken 360 days after TCRalphabeta/CD19-depleted stem cell transplant. These receptors originate from a male patient between 2 and 9 years old who had a stem cell transplant for acute myeloid leukemia, so the T cells may come from the graft donor.

The rearrangement joins TRBV4-3 to TRBJ2-1; no clear D gene. The CDR3 sequence is 16 residues long. The V and J ends lost 0 bases and 5 bases respectively, with 14 bases between them. The germline V gene encodes CDR1 LGHNA and CDR2 YSLEER. The CDR3 reads CASSQEFGSYNNEQFF. CDR3 DNA sequence: TGCGCCAGCAGCCAAGAATTCGGTAGTTATAACAATGAGCAGTTCTTC.

This clonotype was seen many times. The chain carries TRBV20-1 and TRBJ2-3; the D call may be TRBD1 or TRBD2 (6 bases each). The CDR3 totals 14 residues. Looked up from germline, CDR1 is DFQATT and CDR2 is SNEGSKA (reference sequence). V lost 2 bases and J 6 bases, leaving 15 bases between the germline ends. The CDR3 nucleotides read TGCAGTGCTAGAAGGGACTCCCAGGGGGATACGCAGTATTTT. This gives the protein CSARRDSQGDTQYF.

This clonotype appeared many times. V gene TRBV5-1 combines with J gene TRBJ2-3; perhaps TRBD1 as D (5 bases). The germline V and J ends were trimmed by 2 bases and 5 bases, with 15 bases remaining between them. Germline V gene lookup returns CDR1 SGHRS and CDR2 YFSETQ. The CDR3 is made up of 15 amino acids. For the CDR3, the DNA is TGCGCCAGCAGCTTCTCTATGGGGCAGGGAGATACGCAGTATTTT. The encoded protein is CASSFSMGQGDTQYF.

The chain combines TRBV5-1 with TRBJ2-2; unclear D gene. The CDR3 totals 15 residues. The germline CDR1 and CDR2 sequences are SGHRS and YFSETQ. Between the trimmed V and J ends, which lost 6 bases and 0 bases, there was a span of 12 bases. The CDR3 region has the DNA TGCGCCAGCACGGATAGCCCTACGAACACCGGGGAGCTGTTTTTT. This codes for CASTDSPTNTGELFF.

In this sample, this clonotype turned up many times. V usage is TRBV20-1 and J usage is TRBJ2-2; a weak D match, TRBD1 (6 bases). CDR3 size: 13 residues. CDR1 is DFQATT and CDR2 is SNEGSKA in the germline V gene (reference sequence). V was trimmed by 2 bases and J by 5 bases, leaving 9 bases between them. The CDR3 nucleotides read TGCAGTGCTAGATCCACAGGGACCGGGGAGCTGTTTTTT. This sequence encodes CSARSTGTGELFF.

The chain joins TRBV7-3 to TRBJ2-5; D call uncertain. The length of the CDR3 is 15 residues. Germline loops: CDR1 SGHTA, CDR2 FQGTGA. Trimming took off 0 bases at V and 5 bases at J, with 13 bases between the two ends. CDR3 loop: CASSLTGSPQETQYF. CDR3 DNA: TGTGCCAGCAGCTTAACGGGTTCCCCGCAGGAGACCCAGTACTTC.

The chain recombines TRBV27 with TRBJ2-2; possible D gene TRBD2, 6 bases. CDR1 MNHEY and CDR2 SMNVEV come from the germline V gene (reference sequence). With 8 bases removed from V and 6 bases from J, the gap between germline ends came to 16 bases. CDR3 length equals 14 residues. CDR3 in DNA: TGTGCCAGCGGGTCGGGAGTAACCGCCGGGGAGCTGTTTTTT. Its protein product is CASGSGVTAGELFF.

Many counts were recorded for this clonotype. The rearrangement links TRBV12-3 or TRBV12-4 to TRBJ1-2; 11 bases align to TRBD1. The CDR3 contains 15 residues. Trimming removed 5 bases from V and 2 bases from J; junction bases left unmatched: 4. The CDR3 spells CASSKDRGLNYGYTF. CDR3 nucleotide sequence: TGTGCCAGCAGTAAGGACAGGGGGCTGAACTATGGCTACACCTTC.

The chain recombines TRBV20-1 with TRBJ2-7; D remains unclear. V gave up 3 bases and J gave up 4 bases, with 7 bases separating them. CDR3 size: 11 residues. In germline, CDR1 is DFQATT, CDR2 SNEGSKA (reference sequence). The CDR3 loop is CSASNGYEQYF. CDR3 DNA sequence: TGCAGTGCTAGCAATGGGTACGAGCAGTACTTC.

The chain combines TRBV18 with TRBJ1-1; the D gene is possibly TRBD1 (6 bases). The germline gives CDR1 KGHSH, CDR2 LQKENI. Trimming left V 4 bases short and J 6 bases short, with 12 bases between. CDR3 length: 13 amino acids. CDR3 loop: CASSQTHRAEAFF. For the CDR3, the DNA is TGTGCCAGCTCACAGACACACAGGGCTGAAGCTTTCTTT.

This clonotype was found many times. This chain joins TRBV7-9 and TRBJ2-1, with unresolved D. CDR1 is SEHNR, CDR2 FQNEAQ, per germline (reference sequence). The CDR3 is 12 amino acids. V lost 5 bases and J lost 10, with 12 bases in between. CDR3 loop: CASSAEILEQFF. CDR3 nucleotides: TGTGCCAGCAGCGCTGAGATTTTGGAGCAGTTCTTC.

In its sample, this clonotype was seen many times. The chain combines TRBV5-1 with TRBJ1-5; D is ambiguous. The germline gives CDR1 SGHRS, CDR2 YFSETQ. The V gene lost 3 bases and the J gene lost 3 bases, with 10 bases spanning the gap. This CDR3 has 14 residues. The CDR3 DNA reads as TGCGCCAGCAGCTCAACGGGAATCAATCAGCCCCAGCATTTT. Residues: CASSSTGINQPQHF.

This clonotype has a count of ten or more. V gene TRBV3-1 combines with J gene TRBJ1-2, with TRBD1 as a possible D gene (5 bases). Trimming took 3 bases from V and 7 from J, leaving 6 bases between them. Germline V gene data show CDR1 as LGHDT and CDR2 as YNNKEL (reference sequence). CDR3 size: 11 residues. CDR3 sequence reads: CASSQGGGYTF. DNA of the CDR3: TGTGCCAGCAGCCAGGGGGGTGGCTACACCTTC.

This clonotype came up many times. The J gene is TRBJ2-2, the V gene TRBV5-1, with 9 nucleotides matching TRBD2. Trimming cost V 0 bases and J 6 bases; bases outside gene matches: 0. This CDR3 has 14 residues. CDR1 and CDR2 from the germline V gene are SGHRS and YFSETQ. The CDR3 spells CASSLGTSAGELFF. As DNA, the CDR3 is TGCGCCAGCAGCTTGGGGACTAGCGCCGGGGAGCTGTTTTTT. Drawing the rest from reference TRBV5-1 and TRBJ2-2, the complete variable domain is KAGVTQTPRYLIKTRGQQVTLSCSPISGHRSVSWYQQTPGQGLQFLFEYFSETQRNKGNFPGRFSGRQFSNSRSEMNVSTLELGDSALYLCASSLGTSAGELFFGEGSRLTVL.

The chain uses TRBV5-6 and TRBJ1-5; the D gene is possibly TRBD1 (5 bases). Germline lookup yields CDR1 SGHDT and CDR2 YYEEEE. The length of the CDR3 is 14 residues. With 4 bases removed from V and 9 bases from J, the gap between germline ends came to 17 bases. For the CDR3, the DNA is TGTGCCAGCAGCCCGGGACCTCGAGAGACGCCCCAGCATTTT. Its protein is CASSPGPRETPQHF.

This clonotype was detected ten times or more. A read error may account for a junction end that differs from germline. The V and J genes are TRBV5-1 and TRBJ2-5; the D is unclear. CDR1 is SGHRS and CDR2 is YFSETQ in the germline V gene. The CDR3 runs to 12 residues. CDR3 in amino acids: CASSLIQETQYF. Written as DNA, the CDR3 is TGTGCCAGCAGCTTAATCCAGGAGACCCAGTACTTC.

This clonotype was observed a handful of times. The chain carries TRBV7-9 and TRBJ1-6, with TRBD1 as a possible D gene (5 bases). With 7 bases removed from V and 4 bases from J, the gap between germline ends came to 11 bases. Looked up from germline, CDR1 is SEHNR and CDR2 is FQNEAQ (reference sequence). CDR3 length: 14 amino acids. CDR3 coding DNA: TGTGCCAGCATCGACACAGGTTATAATTCACCCCTCCACTTT. Amino acid sequence: CASIDTGYNSPLHF.